The TCR beta chain described here comes from a study of T-cell memory formation after mild COVID-19. Study-wide background: Largely donor-specific sequence clusters came from a couple of donors.

There are a few counts of this clonotype. Its matching antigen is unknown. CDR3 length: 13 residues. Germline loops: CDR1 LGHNT, CDR2 FRNRAP. V gave up 5 bases and J gave up 4 bases, with 11 bases separating them. General observations from the study: Some clones that responded turned up in pre-infection memory, which suggests that cross-reactive memory joined in. CD4/CD8 balance characterized clones contracting day 15 to 85, and CD4+ skew characterized later expanders.

TCRalpha and TCRbeta libraries used 5'RACE with constant-segment primers and UMIs. TCRdb ran MiXCR on the 5' RACE reads and lists one entry per CDR3 protein. In the table there are hundreds of thousands of distinct CDR3 sequences, roughly 17% of which are singletons. V gene TRBV12-5 combines with J gene TRBJ1-2, with D uncertain. The receptor was derived from an adult woman who had mild COVID-19 (a few samples of this study predate the infection). Cell type and time point are not known. Material: PBMCs or a T cell subset sorted from them (not recorded which). The CDR3 region has the DNA TGTGCTAGTGGTCGCAGGCAGAGCTATGGCTACACCTTC. It specifies CASGRRQSYGYTF. Supplemented by reference TRBV12-5 and TRBJ1-2, the full variable domain reads DARVTQTPRHKVTEMGQEVTMRCQPILGHNTVFWYRQTMMQGLELLAYFRNRAPLDDSGMPKDRFSAEMPDATLATLKIQPSEPRDSAVYFCASGRRQSYGYTFGSGTRLTVV.